One and the same sample provided the 18 T cell receptor beta chains below, sequenced in a study of blood T cell repertoires in COVID-19. The assay was immunoSEQ multiplex PCR, and TCRdb's table has in-frame clones only and misses some. The sample carries 250,000 to 350,000 clones, 70% to 90% recorded once. Sequencing used PBMCs or T cells enriched from blood (not recorded which). These receptors were collected from a woman in her 30s who had recovered from COVID-19.

The V gene is TRBV5-1, the J gene TRBJ2-4, with 11 positions matching TRBD1. Germline trimming cut 4 bases from V and 4 bases from J; bases unmatched to any gene: 4. The CDR3 spans 15 residues. Germline CDR1 and CDR2: SGHRS and YFSETQ. This CDR3 is CASSLGQGDKNIQYF. CDR3 nucleotide sequence: TGCGCCAGCAGCCTGGGACAGGGGGATAAAAACATTCAGTACTTC.

This clone has more than one count but fewer than ten. V usage is TRBV30 and J usage is TRBJ1-4; no firm D call. CDR1 and CDR2 from the germline V gene are GTSNPN and SVGIG (reference sequence). CDR3 length equals 13 residues. Trimming took off 6 bases at V and 6 bases at J, with 14 bases between the two ends. Here the CDR3 reads CACLGGRDEKLFF. CDR3 nucleotide sequence: TGTGCCTGCTTGGGAGGTCGTGATGAAAAACTGTTTTTT.

The chain joins TRBV6-4 to TRBJ2-3; 7 bases fit TRBD1. This CDR3 contains 15 residues. V lost 2 bases, J lost 4 bases, and 6 bases stayed unmatched. CDR1 and CDR2 (germline): MRHNA, SNTAGT. The CDR3 region has the DNA TGTGCCAGCAGTGACACCCCGCAGGGGGCAGATACGCAGTATTTT. Protein sequence: CASSDTPQGADTQYF.

The chain links TRBV9 to TRBJ1-5, with D maybe TRBD1 (5 bases). Looked up from germline, CDR1 is SGDLS and CDR2 is YYNGEE. The CDR3 is 15 amino acids. V was cut by 3 bases and J by 7 bases, with 17 bases left in between. Written as DNA, the CDR3 is TGTGCCAGCAGCGGTGAAGGAACAGGAGGGCAGCCCCAGCATTTT. It is translated as CASSGEGTGGQPQHF.

This clone has a single count. The CDR3 DNA is TGTGCCTGGAATAATCGGCGGGACTATGGCTACACCTTC. Translation: CAWNNRRDYGYTF. The rearrangement joins TRBV30 to TRBJ1-2; D gene unclear. Germline assignment: CDR1 GTSNPN and CDR2 SVGIG (reference sequence). V lost 4 bases and J lost 3, with 12 bases in between. The CDR3 contains 13 residues. Filled out from reference TRBV30 and TRBJ1-2, the complete variable domain reads SQTIHQWPATLVQPVGSPLSLECTVEGTSNPNLYWYRQAAGRGLQLLFYSVGIGQISSEVPQNLSASRPQDRQFILSSKKLLLSDSGFYLCAWNNRRDYGYTFGSGTRLTVV.

J is TRBJ2-5 and V is TRBV4-2, with a tentative D call TRBD2 (7 bases). Looked up from germline, CDR1 is LGHNA and CDR2 is YNFKEQ. CDR3 length equals 16 residues. V lost 4 bases, J lost 4 bases, and 19 bases lay in between. CDR3 in DNA: TGTGCCAGCAGCCCTAAAGGGGGGGGAGGAGGAGAGACCCAGTACTTC. Residues: CASSPKGGGGGETQYF.

This clone has just a few counts. The chain couples TRBV3-1 (or the pseudogene TRBV3-2) to TRBJ1-2; D not certain. CDR3 length: 14 amino acids. CDR1 and CDR2 (germline): LGHDT, YNNKEL (reference sequence). V was cut by 4 bases and J by 7 bases, with 16 bases left in between. Here the CDR3 reads CASSREGGRRGYTF. CDR3 DNA sequence: TGTGCCAGCAGCCGCGAGGGTGGCAGGCGTGGCTACACCTTC.

This chain links TRBV2 with TRBJ2-1, with TRBD2 identical over 7 bases. Germline V CDR1 and CDR2: SNHLY, FYNNEI. CDR3 length: 15 residues. V was clipped by 8 bases and J by 3 bases; unmatched bases: 10. Here the CDR3 reads CASRLELAVYNEQFF. The CDR3 DNA follows: TGTGCCAGCCGCTTGGAGCTAGCGGTCTACAATGAGCAGTTCTTC.

The J gene is TRBJ1-2, the V gene TRBV28; a weak D match, TRBD1 (6 bases). Trimming cost V 6 bases and J 4 bases, with 24 bases left between them. The CDR3 totals 17 residues. CDR1 and CDR2 from the germline V gene are MDHEN and SYDVKM. The CDR3 loop is CASSLQVGHPLSYGYTF. The CDR3 region has the DNA TGTGCCAGCAGCCTCCAAGTGGGACACCCGCTAAGCTATGGCTACACCTTC.

This clone appeared once. This chain uses TRBV4-2 with TRBJ2-1, with D possibly TRBD2 on 5 matching bases. Per the germline V gene, CDR1 is LGHNA and CDR2 is YNFKEQ. The CDR3 extends over 13 amino acids. Trimming cost V 3 bases and J 7 bases, with 10 bases left between them. The CDR3 loop is CASSQATRNEQFF. CDR3 bases: TGTGCCAGCAGCCAGGCCACTAGGAATGAGCAGTTCTTC.

The genes are TRBV7-9 and TRBJ2-7, with D perhaps TRBD2 (6 bases). Germline assignment: CDR1 SEHNR and CDR2 FQNEAQ (reference sequence). V was cut by 1 base and J by 0 bases, with 13 bases left in between. This CDR3 has 16 residues. CDR3 sequence (DNA): TGTGCCAGCAGCTTAGGCCGGGGACTTAGCTCCTACGAGCAGTACTTC. It codes for CASSLGRGLSSYEQYF.

The chain uses TRBV7-2 and TRBJ2-1, with TRBD2 as a possible D gene (6 bases). Germline V CDR1 and CDR2: SGHTA, FQGNSA. Trimming pared 5 bases from V and 9 bases from J, leaving 14 bases between. This CDR3 is 13 amino acids long. CDR3 bases: TGTGCCAGCAGCCCCCGGCGGGGCGGTGAGCAGTTCTTC. Encoded protein: CASSPRRGGEQFF.

The chain has TRBV3-1 (or the pseudogene TRBV3-2) and TRBJ2-1; D unclear. CDR3 length equals 15 residues. V lost 0 bases and J 2 bases, leaving 8 bases between the germline ends. Germline V CDR1 and CDR2: LGHDT, YNNKEL (reference sequence). The CDR3 nucleotides read TGTGCCAGCAGCCAAGATCCAGTTGCCTACAATGAGCAGTTCTTC. Amino acid sequence: CASSQDPVAYNEQFF.

The V gene is TRBV6-4, the J gene TRBJ1-2; D gene ambiguous. CDR1 and CDR2 from the germline V gene are MRHNA and SNTAGT. The CDR3 totals 16 residues. V dropped 4 bases and J dropped 5 bases, with 20 bases sitting between them. CDR3 in amino acids: CASSAEVSGLSYGYTF. The CDR3 DNA sequence: TGTGCCAGCAGTGCAGAAGTTTCCGGACTATCATATGGCTACACCTTC.

The chain couples TRBV19 to TRBJ2-1, with D possibly matching TRBD2 (6 bases). The CDR3 length is 16 residues. The germline V gene encodes CDR1 LNHDA and CDR2 SQIVND (reference sequence). The V end was cut by 3 bases, the J end by 8 bases, with 20 bases between. CDR3 sequence reads: CASSMYWVSGDHEQFF. The CDR3 DNA sequence: TGTGCCAGTAGTATGTATTGGGTTTCGGGGGACCATGAGCAGTTCTTC.

A few counts support this clone. As DNA, the CDR3 is TGTGCCAGCAGTTTGTGGGGGGACAGCTATGGCTACACCTTC. It is translated as CASSLWGDSYGYTF. The chain joins TRBV27 to TRBJ1-2; 7 bases are shared with TRBD1. V gave up 3 bases and J gave up 4 bases; unmatched junction bases: 5. CDR3 length equals 14 residues. Germline-derived CDR1 and CDR2 are MNHEY and SMNVEV (reference sequence).

This clone was counted only a few times. The V and J genes are TRBV18 and TRBJ1-5, with D possibly matching TRBD1 (5 bases). This CDR3 spans 16 amino acids. Deletions cut 6 bases from V and 2 bases from J, with 17 bases between. CDR1 and CDR2 from the germline V gene are KGHSH and LQKENI. CDR3 protein: CASSPWGNEGNQPQHF. The CDR3 coding sequence is TGTGCCAGCTCCCCCTGGGGCAACGAGGGCAATCAGCCCCAGCATTTT.

As regards this clone: The sample has other DNA sequences that encode this CDR3 too. The chain carries TRBV2 and TRBJ2-5, with TRBD2 identical over 7 bases. Germline CDR1 is SNHLY and CDR2 is FYNNEI. There are 14 residues in the CDR3. Germline trimming cut 4 bases from V and 2 bases from J; bases unmatched to any gene: 4. The CDR3: CASSGLAAQETQYF. CDR3 in DNA: TGTGCCAGCAGTGGGCTAGCGGCGCAAGAGACCCAGTACTTC.